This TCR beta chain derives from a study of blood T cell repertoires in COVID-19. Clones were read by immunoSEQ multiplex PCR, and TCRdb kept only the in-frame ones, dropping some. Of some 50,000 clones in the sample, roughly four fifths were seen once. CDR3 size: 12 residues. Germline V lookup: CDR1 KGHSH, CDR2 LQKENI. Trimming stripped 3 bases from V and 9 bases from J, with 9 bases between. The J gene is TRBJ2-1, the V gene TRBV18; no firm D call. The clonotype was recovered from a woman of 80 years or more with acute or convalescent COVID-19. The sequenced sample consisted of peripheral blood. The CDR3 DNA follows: TGTGCCAGCTCACCTCTGGCAATTGAGCAGTTCTTC. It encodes CASSPLAIEQFF.